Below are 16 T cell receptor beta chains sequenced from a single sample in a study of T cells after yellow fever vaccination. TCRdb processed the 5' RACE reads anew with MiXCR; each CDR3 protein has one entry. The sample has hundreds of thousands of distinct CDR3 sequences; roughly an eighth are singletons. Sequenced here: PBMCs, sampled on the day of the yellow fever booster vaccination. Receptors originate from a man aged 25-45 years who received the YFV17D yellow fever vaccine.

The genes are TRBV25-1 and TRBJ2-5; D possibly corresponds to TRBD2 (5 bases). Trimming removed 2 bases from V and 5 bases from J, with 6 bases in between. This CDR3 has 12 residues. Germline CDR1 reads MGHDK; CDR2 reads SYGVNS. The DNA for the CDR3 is TGTGCCAGCAGTGAAAGAGGGGAGACCCAGTACTTC. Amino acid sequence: CASSERGETQYF.

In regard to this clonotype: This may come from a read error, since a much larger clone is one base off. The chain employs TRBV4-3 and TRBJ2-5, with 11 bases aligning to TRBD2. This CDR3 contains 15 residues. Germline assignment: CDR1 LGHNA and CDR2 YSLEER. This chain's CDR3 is CASSQGLAAGMTQCF. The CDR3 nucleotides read TGCGCCAGCAGCCAGGGACTAGCGGCAGGGATGACCCAGTGCTTC.

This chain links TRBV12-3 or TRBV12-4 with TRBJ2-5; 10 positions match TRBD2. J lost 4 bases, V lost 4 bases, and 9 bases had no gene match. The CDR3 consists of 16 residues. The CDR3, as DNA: TGTGCCAGCAGTTCTGCGTTACTAGCGGGACCAGAGACCCAGTACTTC. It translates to CASSSALLAGPETQYF.

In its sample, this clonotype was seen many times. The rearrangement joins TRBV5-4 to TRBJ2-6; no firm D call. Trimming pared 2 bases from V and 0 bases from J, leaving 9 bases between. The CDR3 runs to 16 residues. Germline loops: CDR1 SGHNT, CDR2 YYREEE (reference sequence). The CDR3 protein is CASSLFESSGANVLTF. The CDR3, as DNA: TGTGCCAGCAGCTTATTTGAGAGCTCTGGGGCCAACGTCCTGACTTTC.

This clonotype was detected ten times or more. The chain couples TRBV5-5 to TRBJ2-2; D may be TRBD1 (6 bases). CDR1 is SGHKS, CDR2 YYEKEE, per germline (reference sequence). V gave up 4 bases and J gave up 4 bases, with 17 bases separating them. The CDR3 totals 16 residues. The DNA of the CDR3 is TGTGCCAGCAGCCTGTTGTGGGGGCAGGTCACCGGGGAGCTGTTTTTT. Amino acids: CASSLLWGQVTGELFF.

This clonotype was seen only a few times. The CDR3 bases are TGTGCCAGTAAGAGGGGCAGGGACAACTATGGCTACACCTTC. Its protein is CASKRGRDNYGYTF. The chain is built from TRBV19 and TRBJ1-2; a weak D match, TRBD1 (5 bases). The CDR3 length is 14 residues. Germline assignment: CDR1 LNHDA and CDR2 SQIVND (reference sequence). V was pared by 7 bases and J by 2 bases, with 14 bases between.

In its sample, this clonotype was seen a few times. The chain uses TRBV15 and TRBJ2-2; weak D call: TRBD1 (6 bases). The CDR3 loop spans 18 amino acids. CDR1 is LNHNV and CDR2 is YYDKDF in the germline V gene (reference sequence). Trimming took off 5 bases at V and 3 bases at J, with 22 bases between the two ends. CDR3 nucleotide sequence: TGTGCCACCAGCCTTAAAGATTTCCGGGACACCTACACCGGGGAGCTGTTTTTT. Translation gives CATSLKDFRDTYTGELFF.

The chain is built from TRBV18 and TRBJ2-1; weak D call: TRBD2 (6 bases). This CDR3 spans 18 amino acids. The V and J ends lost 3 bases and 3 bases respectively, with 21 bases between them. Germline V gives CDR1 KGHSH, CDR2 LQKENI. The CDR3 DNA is TGTGCCAGCTCACCGGGTCGCCGGGAGCAGATAGGCTACAATGAGCAGTTCTTC. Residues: CASSPGRREQIGYNEQFF.

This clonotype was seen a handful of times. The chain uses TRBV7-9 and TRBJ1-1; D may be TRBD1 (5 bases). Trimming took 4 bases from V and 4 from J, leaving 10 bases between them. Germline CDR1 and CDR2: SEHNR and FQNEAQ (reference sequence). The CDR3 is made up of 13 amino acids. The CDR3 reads CASSSHGTTEAFF. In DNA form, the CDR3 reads TGTGCCAGCAGCTCGCACGGGACCACTGAAGCTTTCTTT.

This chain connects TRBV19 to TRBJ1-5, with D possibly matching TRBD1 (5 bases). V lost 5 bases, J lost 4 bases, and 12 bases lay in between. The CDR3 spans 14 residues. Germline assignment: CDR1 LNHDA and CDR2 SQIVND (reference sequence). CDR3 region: CASSLAAGNQPQHF. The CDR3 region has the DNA TGTGCCAGTAGTCTCGCGGCAGGGAATCAGCCCCAGCATTTT.

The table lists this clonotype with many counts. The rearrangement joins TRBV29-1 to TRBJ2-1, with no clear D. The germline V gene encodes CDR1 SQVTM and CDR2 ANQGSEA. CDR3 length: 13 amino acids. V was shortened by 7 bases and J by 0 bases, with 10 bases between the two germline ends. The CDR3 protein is CSGYANSYNEQFF. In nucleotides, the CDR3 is TGCAGCGGATACGCGAACTCCTACAATGAGCAGTTCTTC.

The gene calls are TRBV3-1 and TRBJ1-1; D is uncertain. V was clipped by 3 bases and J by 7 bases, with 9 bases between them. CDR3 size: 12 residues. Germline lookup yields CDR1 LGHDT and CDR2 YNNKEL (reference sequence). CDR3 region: CASSHRKLEAFF. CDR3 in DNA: TGTGCCAGCAGCCATCGAAAACTTGAAGCTTTCTTT.

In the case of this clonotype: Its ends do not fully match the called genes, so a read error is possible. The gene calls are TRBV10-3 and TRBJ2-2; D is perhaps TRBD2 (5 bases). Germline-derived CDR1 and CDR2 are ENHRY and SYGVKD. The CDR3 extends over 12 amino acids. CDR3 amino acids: CAISESAPPRVF. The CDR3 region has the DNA TGTGCCATCAGTGAGTCGGCCCCTCCGCGGGTTTTT.

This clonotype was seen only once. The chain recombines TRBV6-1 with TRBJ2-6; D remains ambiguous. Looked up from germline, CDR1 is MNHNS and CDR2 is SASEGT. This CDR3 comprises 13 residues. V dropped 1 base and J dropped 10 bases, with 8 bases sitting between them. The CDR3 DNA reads TGTGCCAGCAGTGAAGGACTGAGGAACGTCCTGACTTTC. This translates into CASSEGLRNVLTF.

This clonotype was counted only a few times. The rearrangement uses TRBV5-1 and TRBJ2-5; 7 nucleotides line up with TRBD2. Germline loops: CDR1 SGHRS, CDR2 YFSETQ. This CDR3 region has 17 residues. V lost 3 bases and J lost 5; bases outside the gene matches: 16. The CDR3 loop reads CASSSTIRSTSWETQYF. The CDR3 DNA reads TGCGCCAGCAGCTCAACGATCCGGTCGACTAGCTGGGAGACCCAGTACTTC.

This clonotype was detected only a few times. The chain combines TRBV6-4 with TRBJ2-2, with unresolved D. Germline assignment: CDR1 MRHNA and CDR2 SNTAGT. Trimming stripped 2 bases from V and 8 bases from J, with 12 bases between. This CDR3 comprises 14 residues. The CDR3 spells CASSDRAPGGELFF. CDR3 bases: TGTGCCAGCAGTGACCGGGCACCAGGAGGGGAGCTGTTTTTT.